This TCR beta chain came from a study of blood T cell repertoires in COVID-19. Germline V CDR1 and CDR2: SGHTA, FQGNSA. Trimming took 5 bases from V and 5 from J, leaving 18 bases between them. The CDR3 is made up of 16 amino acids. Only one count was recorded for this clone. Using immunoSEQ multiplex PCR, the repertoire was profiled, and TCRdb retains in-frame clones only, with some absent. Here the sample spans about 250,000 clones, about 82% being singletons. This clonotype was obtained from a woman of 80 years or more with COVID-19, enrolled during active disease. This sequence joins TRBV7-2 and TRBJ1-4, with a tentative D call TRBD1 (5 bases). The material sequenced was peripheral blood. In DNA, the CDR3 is TGTGCCAGCAGCCAAGGACGGGGGGGTTCAAATGAAAAACTGTTTTTT. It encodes CASSQGRGGSNEKLFF.